Each of the 13 T cell receptor beta chains below was sequenced from the same sample in a study of shared clonotypes between healthy human individuals. Here immunoSEQ multiplex PCR was the method, and the copy in TCRdb shows in-frame clones only, minus some. Among about 1.1 million clones listed, around 78% were seen once. Input material: memory CD4+ T cells from PBMCs. Subset reported: CD45RA-negative fraction. The source of these receptors is a man younger than 35 in good health. Some clones in this sample may be carry-over from other donors' samples.

Comment on this clone: This may come from a read error, since a much larger clone is one base off. J is TRBJ2-3 and V is TRBV7-3, with D uncertain. Per the germline V gene, CDR1 is SGHTA and CDR2 is FQGTGA. The CDR3 spans 11 residues. V lost 2 bases and J 6 bases, leaving 3 bases between the germline ends. CDR3 residues: CASSLDDTQYF. CDR3 sequence (DNA): TGTGCCAGCAGCTTAGACGATACGCAGTATTTT.

This clone came up once. This chain connects TRBV6-1 to TRBJ2-1; the D is unclear. The CDR3 is made up of 15 amino acids. Between the trimmed V and J ends, which lost 2 bases and 7 bases, there was a span of 15 bases. The germline gives CDR1 MNHNS, CDR2 SASEGT. CDR3 sequence: CASSERSVLGNEQFF. The CDR3 nucleotides read TGTGCCAGCAGTGAACGCAGTGTCTTAGGGAATGAGCAGTTCTTC.

V is TRBV4-2 and J is TRBJ2-7; 9 bases map to TRBD2. Germline CDR1 is LGHNA and CDR2 is YNFKEQ. The V gene end was trimmed by 5 bases and the J gene end by 0 bases; junction bases not matched to a gene: 11. This CDR3 has 17 amino acids. The CDR3 DNA reads as TGTGCCAGCAGCTCCCCCGGACTAGCGCTAAGCTCCTACGAGCAGTACTTC. Translated: CASSSPGLALSSYEQYF.

The CDR3 loop reads CASSYEVEQYF. The CDR3, as DNA: TGCGCCAGCAGCTACGAGGTCGAGCAGTACTTC. V is TRBV5-1 and J is TRBJ2-7; unclear D gene. Trimming removed 3 bases from V and 6 bases from J, with 7 bases in between. CDR1 is SGHRS and CDR2 is YFSETQ in the germline V gene. This CDR3 comprises 11 residues.

This chain joins TRBV7-2 and TRBJ2-5; D gene unclear. The DNA end is more similar to TRBJ2-7, so the J call may be wrong. This CDR3 is built from 13 residues. Germline V CDR1 and CDR2: SGHTA, FQGNSA. The CDR3 DNA sequence: TGTGCCAGCAGCGCCACCAGATCCTACGAGCAGTACTTC. It encodes CASSATRSYEQYF.

The chain couples TRBV4-2 to TRBJ2-2; the D call may be TRBD1 or TRBD2 (5 bases each). The CDR3 loop spans 15 amino acids. Per germline, CDR1 LGHNA and CDR2 YNFKEQ. V was cut by 0 bases and J by 6 bases, with 11 bases left in between. The CDR3 coding sequence is TGTGCCAGCAGCCAAGATTGGGGGATCCCCGGGGAGCTGTTTTTT. Translated: CASSQDWGIPGELFF.

This sequence joins TRBV10-2 and TRBJ2-7, with D hard to call. Trimming removed 8 bases at V and 6 bases at J, with 17 bases between. The CDR3 is 13 residues long. Germline lookup yields CDR1 WSHSY and CDR2 SAAADI. CDR3 DNA sequence: TGCGCCAGCTCCACAAATCGGGTAGGCGAGCAGTACTTC. Its protein is CASSTNRVGEQYF.

The rearrangement uses TRBV18 and TRBJ1-2; 12 bases align to TRBD1. V shed 0 bases, J shed 5 bases, and the junction held 4 bases outside the gene matches. Looked up from germline, CDR1 is KGHSH and CDR2 is LQKENI. The CDR3 is made up of 16 amino acids. The CDR3 sequence is CASSPPGTGGSYGYTF. CDR3 coding DNA: TGTGCCAGCTCACCACCGGGGACAGGGGGCTCATATGGCTACACCTTC.

This clone was counted only a few times. This chain joins TRBV23-1 and TRBJ2-5; D gene uncertain. TRBV23-1 is an ORF for which the function is uncertain. Trimming left V 4 bases short and J 2 bases short, with 23 bases between. The CDR3 runs to 18 residues. The CDR3 nucleotides are TGCGCCAGCAGTCTCTCCCAGAGTCCGGGCCACCCACAAGAGACCCAGTACTTC. Amino acid sequence: CASSLSQSPGHPQETQYF.

The J gene is TRBJ1-2, the V gene TRBV7-2; 8 nucleotides agree with TRBD1. Trimming removed 5 bases from V and 4 bases from J; junction bases left unmatched: 12. CDR1 and CDR2 (germline): SGHTA, FQGNSA. This CDR3 spans 16 amino acids. The CDR3 region has the DNA TGTGCCAGCAGCAAAGACTCGGGGACAGGAGGCTATGGCTACACCTTC. It codes for CASSKDSGTGGYGYTF.

The chain links TRBV27 to TRBJ2-1; no firm D call. Trimming shortened V by 4 bases and J by 6 bases, and 7 bases separated the two germline ends. Looked up from germline, CDR1 is MNHEY and CDR2 is SMNVEV (reference sequence). The CDR3 spans 12 residues. The CDR3 bases are TGTGCCAGCAGTTCGGTGCTCAATGAGCAGTTCTTC. As protein: CASSSVLNEQFF.

CDR3 sequence (DNA): TGTGCCAGCAGCTTAGAACGGGCAGGTCGGAGAAACACCATATATTTT. It is translated as CASSLERAGRRNTIYF. The chain employs TRBV7-6 and TRBJ1-3; D gene uncertain. V lost 1 base, J lost 5 bases, and 15 bases lay in between. In germline, CDR1 is SGHVS, CDR2 FNYEAQ. This CDR3 contains 16 residues.

This clone was picked up a small number of times. The rearrangement joins TRBV4-2 to TRBJ2-1; 9 positions agree with TRBD2. With 8 bases clipped from V and 5 bases from J, the junction kept 10 bases outside the gene matches. Germline loops: CDR1 LGHNA, CDR2 YNFKEQ. The CDR3 is 15 amino acids. CDR3 coding DNA: TGTGCCAGCTTGGAAGTGGCGGGAGGGAACAATGAGCAGTTCTTC. Translation gives CASLEVAGGNNEQFF.